The present T cell receptor beta chain was sequenced within a study of T cells after yellow fever vaccination (dated by TCRdb to the late 2010s). For the wider study: The SMART-Seq v4 Ultra Low Input RNA kit was used to prepare libraries from fractions with low cell numbers. To follow T-cell clones before and after primary and booster YFV17D yellow fever vaccination, bulk TCR alpha and beta repertoires were sequenced over time. Two healthy male donors made up the cohort, one aged 18 to 29 years and the other aged 30 to 40 years. Blood samples were taken at several timepoints before and after primary and secondary immunization, and bulk PBMC replicates and cell subsets were isolated. Study-wide findings and limitations: The secondary T-cell response was found to be weaker but faster than the primary response, with a peak reached on day 5 rather than on day 15. Only a couple of donors were included in the study, so the extent to which the findings can be generalized is limited. Most clones expanded after primary vaccination were re-detected after the booster (about 95% of CD4 and around nine tenths of CD8), suggesting broad memory maintenance. Computational filtering was required because FACS-sorted repertoires could contain abundant contaminating clonotypes from the bulk population. A small fraction of clonotypes appeared in both the CD4 and CD8 compartments, likely as a result of convergent recombination.

CDR3 length: 14 amino acids, cysteine to phenylalanine. Only the CDR3 portion is preserved as DNA: 42 bases, with reading frame beginning at the first base. Cut back by 6 bases and 2 bases, the V and J ends lie 11 bases apart. The germline V gene provides CDR1 MDHEN and CDR2 SYDVKM. This clonotype was seen a few times. No much larger clonotype is one base removed from it; base qualities were not supplied. Synthesis of TCR cDNA relied on 5'RACE template switching, a step that introduced a universal primer site along with unique molecular identifiers. Priming of cDNA synthesis was performed from both the TCR alpha and TCR beta constant segments. Library amplification used two PCR steps, and the second PCR step added sample barcodes and sequencing adapters. Sequencing of libraries was performed on Illumina HiSeq 2500 (2x100 bp) or NovaSeq (2x150 bp). In the authors' own workflow: MIGEC was used to demultiplex reads and collapse the reads into UMI consensus sequences, and MiXCR was used for V(D)J alignment. Using edgeR on replicate PBMC samples, clonotypes were called vaccine-responding if FDR was below 0.01 and the log2 fold change was above 5 up to day 15. Each bulk clonotype received a CD4 or CD8 identity based on whether the sequenced CD4 or CD8 repertoire contained that clonotype at higher abundance. NS4B-specific clonotypes were defined as those at least 10-fold enriched in dextramer-positive over dextramer-negative fractions; CD4-biased clonotypes were excluded. In-frame beta chains were kept once TCRdb had trimmed the public reads at Q25 with fastp and called clones with MiXCR. Rows merge per CDR3 protein into single entries with the most common DNA and genes. The V and J calls and clone size are TCRdb's, not the authors'. The sample table records 80,000 to 100,000 distinct CDR3 sequences; over 8% of these occur just once. The ten largest clones take up approximately 15% of the sample.

The sample's treatment or condition label is to be understood as: live attenuated yellow fever vaccine strain. A standard Ficoll-Paque protocol was used to isolate PBMCs from peripheral blood. Epitope-specific CD8 T cells were sorted with a dextramer loaded with the yellow fever NS4B epitope peptide, and anti-CD3 and anti-CD8 staining was applied. TriZol was used to extract RNA from bulk PBMCs, from CD4 and CD8 fractions, and from dextramer-positive and dextramer-negative fractions. This receptor was obtained from a man younger than 35 who received the YFV17D yellow fever vaccine. The chain is assembled from TRBV28 and TRBJ1-3; confidence is insufficient to name the D gene. Sequencing was performed on CD8+ T cells not binding an NS4B(214-222) dextramer, sorted from PBMCs, taken roughly 14 days after the first yellow fever vaccination. Sample cell subset or site, as interpreted from the label and publication: NS4B epitope dextramer-negative CD8 T cells. The CDR3 region: CASSRSGAGNTIYF. The bases are TGTGCCAGCAGCCGAAGCGGAGCTGGAAACACCATATATTTT.